This T cell receptor beta chain derives from a study of regulatory T cells in long-lasting Graves disease. V was clipped by 3 bases and J by 3 bases; unmatched bases: 5. CDR1 and CDR2 (germline): SGHTA, FQGNSA. The CDR3 extends over 15 amino acids. Findings of the study overall: In persistent patients, shared public clonotypes (over 2,500) outnumbered those in new patients (nearly 1,000).

Time point: newly diagnosed GD, antithyroid drugs for less than 3 months. RNA from PBMCs was the source of the TCR library. Arm-PCR of CDR3 regions and iRepertoire HTBI primers were the basis on which TCR beta libraries were built. TCRdb re-called the multiplex PCR reads through MiXCR, storing one row per CDR3 protein. The sample lists 540,000 or so distinct CDR3 sequences; roughly 13% were seen once. The sample holds many counts of this clonotype. Its antigen is as yet unknown. The same specimen was also included in a second study, on T cells in Graves' hyperthyroidism and ophthalmopathy. According to that study: Orbital computed tomography and thyroid ultrasound, together with serum TRAb and thyroxine and clinical symptoms, were used for diagnoses. The blood repertoire included most of the expanded thyroid clonotypes above 0.001. Ophthalmopathy, as predicted by the model, came a median roughly 6.5 months after the prediction.

This chain joins TRBV7-2 and TRBJ2-5, with 9 bases aligning to TRBD2. The sequence was collected from a man younger than 45 with Graves disease. The starting material was peripheral blood mononuclear cells (PBMCs), obtained at new diagnosis, from a patient treated with antithyroid drugs. The CDR3 sequence is CASSFLGGREETQYF. The DNA for the CDR3 is TGTGCCAGCAGCTTCCTAGGCGGGAGGGAAGAGACCCAGTACTTC.